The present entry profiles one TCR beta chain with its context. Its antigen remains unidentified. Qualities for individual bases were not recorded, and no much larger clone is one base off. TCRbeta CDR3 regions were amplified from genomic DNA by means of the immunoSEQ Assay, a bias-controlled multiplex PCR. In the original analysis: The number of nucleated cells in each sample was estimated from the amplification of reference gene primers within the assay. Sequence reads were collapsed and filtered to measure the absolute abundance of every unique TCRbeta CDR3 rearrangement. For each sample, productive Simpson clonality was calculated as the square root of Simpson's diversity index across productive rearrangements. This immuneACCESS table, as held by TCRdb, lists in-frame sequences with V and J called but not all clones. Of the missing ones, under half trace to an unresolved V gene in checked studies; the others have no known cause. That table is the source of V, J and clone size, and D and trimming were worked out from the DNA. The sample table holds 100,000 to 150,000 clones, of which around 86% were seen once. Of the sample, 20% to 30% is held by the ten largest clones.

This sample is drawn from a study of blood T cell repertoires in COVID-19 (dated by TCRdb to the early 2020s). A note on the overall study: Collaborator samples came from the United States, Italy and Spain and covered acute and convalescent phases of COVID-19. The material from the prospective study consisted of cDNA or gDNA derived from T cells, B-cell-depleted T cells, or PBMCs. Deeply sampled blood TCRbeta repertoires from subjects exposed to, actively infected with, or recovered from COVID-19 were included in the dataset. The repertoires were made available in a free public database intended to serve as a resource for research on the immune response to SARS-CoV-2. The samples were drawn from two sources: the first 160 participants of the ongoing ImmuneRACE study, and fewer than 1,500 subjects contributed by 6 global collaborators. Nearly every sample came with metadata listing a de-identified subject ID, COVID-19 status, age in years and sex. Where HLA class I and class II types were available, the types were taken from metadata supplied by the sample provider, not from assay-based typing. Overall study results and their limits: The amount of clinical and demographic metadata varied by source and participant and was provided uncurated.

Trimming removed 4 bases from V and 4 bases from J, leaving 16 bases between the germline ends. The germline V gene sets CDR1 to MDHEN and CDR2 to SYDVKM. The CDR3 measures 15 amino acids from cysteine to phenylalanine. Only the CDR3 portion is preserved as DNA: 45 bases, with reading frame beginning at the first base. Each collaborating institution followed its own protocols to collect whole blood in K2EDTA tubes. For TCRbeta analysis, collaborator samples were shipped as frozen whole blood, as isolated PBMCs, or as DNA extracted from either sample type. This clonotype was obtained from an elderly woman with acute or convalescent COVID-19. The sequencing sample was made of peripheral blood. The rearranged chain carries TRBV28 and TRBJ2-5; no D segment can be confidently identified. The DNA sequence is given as TGTGCCAGCAGTTCCCCCCTGAGGTCGGCAGAGACCCAGTACTTC. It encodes CASSSPLRSAETQYF.